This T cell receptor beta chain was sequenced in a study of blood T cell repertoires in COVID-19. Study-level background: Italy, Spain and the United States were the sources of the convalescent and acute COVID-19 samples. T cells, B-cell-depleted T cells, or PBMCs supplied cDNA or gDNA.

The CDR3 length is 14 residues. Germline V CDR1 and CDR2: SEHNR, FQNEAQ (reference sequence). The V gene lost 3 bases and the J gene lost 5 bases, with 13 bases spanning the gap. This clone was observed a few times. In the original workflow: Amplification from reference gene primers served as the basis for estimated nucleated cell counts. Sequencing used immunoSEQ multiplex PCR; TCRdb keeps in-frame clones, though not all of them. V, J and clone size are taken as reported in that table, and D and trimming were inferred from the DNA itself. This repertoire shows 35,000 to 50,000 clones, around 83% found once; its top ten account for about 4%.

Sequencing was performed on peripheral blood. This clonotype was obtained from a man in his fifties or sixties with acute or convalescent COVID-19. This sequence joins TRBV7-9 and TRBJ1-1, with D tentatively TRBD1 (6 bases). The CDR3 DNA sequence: TGTGCCAGCAGCTTTCAGGGAGGGGGAACTGAAGCTTTCTTT. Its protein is CASSFQGGGTEAFF.